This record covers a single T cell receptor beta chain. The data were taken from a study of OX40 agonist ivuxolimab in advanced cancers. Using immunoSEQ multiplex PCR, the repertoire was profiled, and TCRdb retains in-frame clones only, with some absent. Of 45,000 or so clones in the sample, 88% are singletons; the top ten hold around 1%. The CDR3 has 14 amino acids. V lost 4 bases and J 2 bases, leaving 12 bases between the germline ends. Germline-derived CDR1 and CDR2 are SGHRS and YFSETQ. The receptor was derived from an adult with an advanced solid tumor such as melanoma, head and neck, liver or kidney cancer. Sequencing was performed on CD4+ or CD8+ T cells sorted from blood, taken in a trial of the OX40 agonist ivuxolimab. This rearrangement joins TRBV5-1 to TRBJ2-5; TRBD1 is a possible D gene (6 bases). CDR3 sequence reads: CASSPGQPQETQYF. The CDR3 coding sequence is TGCGCCAGCAGCCCTGGACAGCCTCAAGAGACCCAGTACTTC.